This TCR beta chain derives from a study of blood T cell repertoires in COVID-19. The germline V gene has CDR1 MNHEY and CDR2 SMNVEV (reference sequence). The CDR3 loop spans 11 amino acids. V shed 8 bases and J shed 2 bases, with 6 bases lying between them. The repertoire was sequenced with immunoSEQ multiplex PCR; TCRdb's copy has only in-frame clones and lacks some. The table shows approximately 400,000 clones, with roughly four fifths occurring only once. The chain links TRBV27 to TRBJ2-5; D remains unclear. The receptor's source is a woman aged 50 to 60 who had recovered from COVID-19. Sequenced sample: PBMCs or T cells enriched from blood (not recorded which). CDR3 in amino acids: CASAVQETQYF. The CDR3 nucleotides are TGTGCCAGCGCGGTACAAGAGACCCAGTACTTC.